One sample yielded the 3 T cell receptor beta chains listed below, sequenced in a study of a mutant IDH1 vaccine in newly diagnosed glioma. As to time point: week 5, during vaccination. Vaccination used 300 ug of mutant IDH1 20-mer peptide per dose, with topical imiquimod. TCRdb's copy holds only in-frame clones and misses some; the assay was immunoSEQ multiplex PCR. The sample has about 53,000 clones; 80% to 90% are singletons. No antigen has been assigned to these receptors. The sequencing here drew on PBMCs, taken from a glioma patient whose treatment included an IDH1 peptide vaccine. The receptors shown here come from a woman between 45 and 65 years old with glioma.

This chain joins TRBV9 and TRBJ2-5, with a possible D match to TRBD2 (6 bases). V lost 0 bases and J 3 bases, leaving 9 bases between the germline ends. The CDR3 contains 14 residues. The germline CDR1 and CDR2 sequences are SGDLS and YYNGEE. The CDR3, as DNA: TGTGCCAGCAGCGTAGGGACTATAAAAGAGACCCAGTACTTC. Its translation is CASSVGTIKETQYF.

The gene calls are TRBV19 and TRBJ2-7; D may correspond to TRBD1 or TRBD2 (5 bases each). Germline values: CDR1 LNHDA, CDR2 SQIVND (reference sequence). This CDR3 spans 15 amino acids. The ends were cut back, 6 bases at V and 0 bases at J, with 15 bases in the middle. In DNA, the CDR3 is TGTGCCAGTAGCTCGGGAAGGGGAAGCTCCTACGAGCAGTACTTC. Its protein is CASSSGRGSSYEQYF. Full variable domain (rest looked up from reference TRBV19 and TRBJ2-7): DGGITQSPKYLFRKEGQNVTLSCEQNLNHDAMYWYRQDPGQGLRLIYYSQIVNDFQKGDIAEGYSVSREKKESFPLTVTSAQKNPTAFYLCASSSGRGSSYEQYFGPGTRLTVT.

V is TRBV6-4 and J is TRBJ1-5; a possible D gene is TRBD1 (5 bases). This CDR3 spans 15 amino acids. Trimming removed 5 bases from V and 0 bases from J, with 11 bases in between. Germline CDR1 and CDR2: MRHNA and SNTAGT. DNA of the CDR3: TGTGCCAGCAGTCAAGACCAGGGTAGCAATCAGCCCCAGCATTTT. Its protein is CASSQDQGSNQPQHF.